This T cell receptor beta chain was documented in a study of cytomegalovirus exposure and HLA in healthy donors. The germline CDR1 and CDR2 sequences are ENHRY and SYGVKD. The V and J ends lost 6 bases and 2 bases respectively, with 14 bases between them. CDR3 size: 14 residues. Study results and limitations: 15,000 to 20,000 TCR beta sequences were associated with HLA alleles at 0.05 false discovery rate in a later analysis. In vitro work confirmed that a few CMV-associated chains recognize CMV antigens. As immune exposure information, only CMV serostatus was available. The authors later found most CMV-associated TCR beta chains appeared HLA-restricted.

The PCR was carried out with 60 Vbeta primers and 13 Jbeta primers. TCRdb's table, derived via immunoSEQ multiplex PCR, lists solely in-frame clones and lacks some. The table records fewer than 350,000 clones, around 90% of them present only once. With respect to this clone: Its antigen is unknown.

The specimen was PBMCs. The chain joins TRBV10-3 to TRBJ2-7; a possible D gene is TRBD1 (6 bases). This receptor was obtained from a woman between 18 and 29 years old in good health and CMV-seronegative. CDR3 DNA: TGTGCCATCAGGGGGGCCGATGGACCCTACGAGCAGTACTTC. Translation: CAIRGADGPYEQYF.